This T cell receptor (beta chain) was captured in a study of CD8 T cells in Susac syndrome. Study outcomes and limitations: Susac CD8+ clonal expansion peaked in TEMRA cells and active patients. In total CD8+ repertoires, approximately 17 Susac-specific public clones were found, and a few in CD8+ TEMRA repertoires.

About this clonotype itself: The antigen is not known.

This CDR3 has 11 residues. Germline V gene sequence: CDR1 SGHDT, CDR2 YYEEEE. Trimming stripped 5 bases from V and 8 bases from J, with 8 bases between. Reverse transcription of roughly 0.5 to 1 ug RNA was performed with random hexamers. The authors amplified TCR beta CDR3 across 54 Vbeta and 13 Jbeta using immunoSEQ multiplex PCR. TCRdb fed the immunoSEQ multiplex PCR reads into MiXCR, producing one record per CDR3 protein. The sample yields more than 65,000 distinct CDR3 sequences, approximately 95% seen once. The gene calls are TRBV5-6 and TRBJ2-1, with D unclear. The receptor comes from a human donor with Susac syndrome. The sample comprised CD8+ T cells from PBMCs. The CDR3 bases are TGTGCCAGCAGTTCGGTGGATGAGCAGTTCTTC. It codes for CASSSVDEQFF.